What follows are 24 T cell receptor beta chains derived from one specimen sequenced in a study of shared clonotypes between healthy human individuals. Sequencing was performed with immunoSEQ multiplex PCR; in TCRdb, only in-frame clones are kept and a portion is missing. This sample has about 610,000 clones, with 97% found just once. The specimen was naive CD4+ T cells sorted from blood. As for subset: CD45RA+ positively selected. All receptors come from a woman in her 30s in good health.

This chain uses TRBV28 with TRBJ2-1, with 9 bases matching TRBD2. J was trimmed by 3 bases and V by 5 bases; bases with no gene match: 11. Germline CDR1 reads MDHEN; CDR2 reads SYDVKM. The CDR3 has 17 residues. CDR3 sequence: CASSPLLSGSYYNEQFF. CDR3 coding DNA: TGTGCCAGCAGTCCCCTCCTTAGCGGGAGTTACTACAATGAGCAGTTCTTC. Together with reference TRBV28 and TRBJ2-1, the CDR3 gives the full variable domain: DVKVTQSSRYLVKRTGEKVFLECVQDMDHENMFWYRQDPGLGLRLIYFSYDVKMKEKGDIPEGYSVSREKKERFSLILESASTNQTSMYLCASSPLLSGSYYNEQFFGPGTRLTVL.

The chain couples TRBV30 to TRBJ2-2, with 8 nucleotides matching TRBD1. V lost 7 bases and J lost 5; bases outside the gene matches: 9. The CDR3 is 14 amino acids. Germline CDR1 is GTSNPN and CDR2 is SVGIG (reference sequence). The CDR3 is CASSTGQETGELFF. The CDR3, as DNA: TGTGCCTCTTCGACGGGACAGGAAACCGGGGAGCTGTTTTTT.

For the CDR3, the DNA is TGTGCCAGCAGCTTATATCCGGGACTAGCGGGGAACTACGAGCAGTACTTC. As protein: CASSLYPGLAGNYEQYF. The chain combines TRBV7-2 with TRBJ2-7; 13 bases are a match to TRBD2. The CDR3 loop spans 17 amino acids. The trim removed 2 bases at V and 3 bases at J, leaving 7 bases unmatched. CDR1 SGHTA and CDR2 FQGNSA come from the germline V gene.

This rearrangement joins TRBV7-8 to TRBJ2-1; no definite D call. The CDR3 spans 14 residues. Per germline, CDR1 SGHVS and CDR2 FQNEAQ. The V end lost 5 bases, the J end lost 8 bases, and 16 bases lay between the germline ends. Here the CDR3 DNA reads TGTGCCAGCAGCGCCCCTCCGATGATCGATGAGCAGTTCTTC. It codes for CASSAPPMIDEQFF.

The chain employs TRBV5-6 and TRBJ1-1; 10 bases fit TRBD1. The CDR3 spans 16 residues. The trim removed 1 base at V and 5 bases at J, leaving 8 bases unmatched. Germline CDR1 reads SGHDT; CDR2 reads YYEEEE. The CDR3 DNA reads as TGTGCCAGCAGCTTGTTTTTCGGACAGGGGGGGACTGAAGCTTTCTTT. Translating it yields CASSLFFGQGGTEAFF.

The rearrangement uses TRBV6-5 and TRBJ2-5, with 12 bases aligning to TRBD2. V lost 8 bases, J lost 6 bases, and 7 bases stayed unmatched. The CDR3 has 14 amino acids. Germline CDR1 MNHEY, CDR2 SVGAGI. The CDR3 is CASQTSGRKKTQYF. The CDR3 DNA follows: TGTGCCAGCCAGACTAGCGGGAGAAAAAAGACCCAGTACTTC.

J is TRBJ1-1 and V is TRBV7-6; D call uncertain. This CDR3 is 11 amino acids long. V dropped 7 bases and J dropped 7 bases, with 10 bases sitting between them. Germline CDR1 and CDR2: SGHVS and FNYEAQ. DNA of the CDR3: TGTGCCAGCACCCGACCGGGTGAAGCTTTCTTT. Residues: CASTRPGEAFF.

In this sample, this clone turned up once. The chain is built from TRBV2 and TRBJ1-2, with TRBD1 matching over 9 bases. With 4 bases clipped from V and 6 bases from J, the junction kept 9 bases outside the gene matches. The CDR3 consists of 15 residues. Germline V gene sequence: CDR1 SNHLY, CDR2 FYNNEI. The CDR3 reads CASSGRGTGNDGYTF. As DNA, the CDR3 is TGTGCCAGCAGTGGGCGCGGGACAGGGAACGATGGCTACACCTTC. Using reference TRBV2 and TRBJ1-2 for the parts outside the CDR3, the full variable domain is EPEVTQTPSHQVTQMGQEVILRCVPISNHLYFYWYRQILGQKVEFLVSFYNNEISEKSEIFDDQFSVERPDGSNFTLKIRSTKLEDSAMYFCASSGRGTGNDGYTFGSGTRLTVV.

The chain combines TRBV4-1 with TRBJ1-5; tentative D call: TRBD1 (5 bases). The germline V gene encodes CDR1 MGHRA and CDR2 YSYEKL. V lost 3 bases to trimming and J lost 0 bases, with 15 bases between them. CDR3 length: 17 residues. DNA of the CDR3: TGCGCCAGCAGCCACCCAGCAGGGCCTTATAGCAATCAGCCCCAGCATTTT. Translation gives CASSHPAGPYSNQPQHF.

This chain links TRBV7-3 with TRBJ2-3, with 7 bases matching TRBD1. V lost 5 bases to trimming and J lost 1 base; unmatched junction nucleotides: 6. Germline CDR1 is SGHTA and CDR2 is FQGTGA. The CDR3 spans 15 residues. The DNA for the CDR3 is TGTGCCAGCAGCGACATGACAGGGCGCACAGATACGCAGTATTTT. Encoded protein: CASSDMTGRTDTQYF.

The chain is built from TRBV5-4 and TRBJ1-2; D perhaps matches TRBD1 (6 bases). The CDR3 extends over 13 amino acids. Germline V gene lookup returns CDR1 SGHNT and CDR2 YYREEE (reference sequence). Trimming left V 3 bases short and J 2 bases short, with 8 bases between. This chain's CDR3 is CASSSGTNYGYTF. The CDR3 region has the DNA TGTGCCAGCAGCTCCGGGACAAACTATGGCTACACCTTC.

The chain joins TRBV28 to TRBJ2-1; 13 positions match TRBD2. Germline lookup yields CDR1 MDHEN and CDR2 SYDVKM. The CDR3 is 17 residues long. V was clipped by 6 bases and J by 6 bases; unmatched bases: 11. The CDR3 region is CASRTAGLAGEINEQFF. In nucleotides, the CDR3 is TGTGCCAGCAGAACAGCAGGACTAGCGGGAGAGATCAATGAGCAGTTCTTC.

The chain has TRBV11-2 and TRBJ1-5, with D perhaps matching TRBD1 (6 bases). The V and J ends lost 5 bases and 3 bases respectively, with 11 bases between them. CDR1 is SGHAT, CDR2 FQNNGV, per germline. The CDR3 contains 14 residues. CDR3 nucleotides: TGTGCCAGCAGCACAGACAGGCACAATCAGCCCCAGCATTTT. Its translation is CASSTDRHNQPQHF. Complete variable domain (other parts from reference TRBV11-2 and TRBJ1-5): EAGVAQSPRYKIIEKRQSVAFWCNPISGHATLYWYQQILGQGPKLLIQFQNNGVVDDSQLPKDRFSAERLKGVDSTLKIQPAKLEDSAVYLCASSTDRHNQPQHFGDGTRLSIL.

In this sample, this clone turned up a few times. The chain uses TRBV7-9 and TRBJ1-1; no clear D gene. Germline lookup yields CDR1 SEHNR and CDR2 FQNEAQ (reference sequence). Trimming removed 0 bases at V and 1 base at J, with 9 bases between. This CDR3 spans 15 amino acids. CDR3 amino acids: CASSLARPENTEAFF. The CDR3 coding sequence is TGTGCCAGCAGCTTAGCGCGTCCGGAGAACACTGAAGCTTTCTTT.

V gene TRBV6-5 combines with J gene TRBJ1-3; D not certain. The CDR3 is made up of 16 amino acids. V was cut by 0 bases and J by 4 bases, with 13 bases left in between. Germline-derived CDR1 and CDR2 are MNHEY and SVGAGI. The CDR3 nucleotides read TGTGCCAGCAGTTACTCCCAATTAGGTTCCGGAAACACCATATATTTT. Translated: CASSYSQLGSGNTIYF.

The chain recombines TRBV5-8 with TRBJ2-7; no firm D call. The CDR3 is made up of 13 amino acids. Per the germline V gene, CDR1 is SGHTS and CDR2 is YDEGEE. With 5 bases removed from V and 3 bases from J, the gap between germline ends came to 12 bases. CDR3 sequence reads: CASRLHTIYEQYF. As DNA, the CDR3 is TGTGCCAGCAGGCTCCACACGATCTACGAGCAGTACTTC.

The chain uses TRBV28 and TRBJ2-7, with D hard to call. The CDR3 totals 11 residues. Germline V gene lookup returns CDR1 MDHEN and CDR2 SYDVKM. Trimming removed 4 bases from V and 3 bases from J, with 4 bases in between. DNA for the CDR3: TGTGCCAGCAGTTGGGGCTACGAGCAGTACTTC. It yields the protein CASSWGYEQYF.

The chain carries TRBV28 and TRBJ2-7; D is ambiguous. Trimming left V 3 bases short and J 3 bases short, with 6 bases between. Germline CDR1 and CDR2: MDHEN and SYDVKM. CDR3 length: 12 amino acids. CDR3 sequence reads: CASSFRFYEQYF. CDR3 DNA: TGTGCCAGCAGTTTCCGGTTCTACGAGCAGTACTTC.

The chain combines TRBV27 with TRBJ2-3, with TRBD2 as a possible D gene (7 bases). The germline V and J ends were trimmed by 2 bases and 7 bases, with 19 bases remaining between them. The germline V gene has CDR1 MNHEY and CDR2 SMNVEV (reference sequence). The CDR3 has 16 amino acids. The CDR3: CASSLASGTRIHTQYF. DNA of the CDR3: TGTGCCAGCAGTTTAGCAAGCGGGACACGAATCCATACGCAGTATTTT.

The rearrangement uses TRBV5-4 and TRBJ2-5, with TRBD2 identical over 9 bases. The germline gives CDR1 SGHNT, CDR2 YYREEE (reference sequence). The CDR3 covers 14 residues. V gave up 3 bases and J gave up 3 bases; unmatched junction bases: 3. CDR3 DNA sequence: TGTGCCAGCAGCTCGGGACTAGCCGAAGAGACCCAGTACTTC. It encodes CASSSGLAEETQYF.

The J gene is TRBJ1-1, the V gene TRBV2, with 9 bases identical to TRBD1. The CDR3 length is 13 residues. V was clipped by 5 bases and J by 8 bases; unmatched bases: 6. The V gene's germline CDR1 is SNHLY and CDR2 FYNNEI. CDR3: CASSFDRGVEAFF. The CDR3 nucleotides are TGTGCCAGCAGTTTCGACAGGGGGGTGGAAGCTTTCTTT.

This chain connects TRBV28 to TRBJ2-7; D is undetermined. Germline lookup yields CDR1 MDHEN and CDR2 SYDVKM. This CDR3 comprises 14 residues. Trimming shortened V by 7 bases and J by 7 bases, and 20 bases separated the two germline ends. This CDR3 is CASTLRQSSREQYF. In DNA, the CDR3 is TGTGCCAGCACCCTCCGCCAGTCCTCTAGGGAGCAGTACTTC.

The rearrangement joins TRBV14 to TRBJ2-3; TRBD1 agrees at 8 bases. CDR1 is SGHDN, CDR2 FVKESK, per germline. This CDR3 comprises 17 residues. V gave up 2 bases and J gave up 2 bases; unmatched junction bases: 9. This CDR3 is CASSQTGGLIITDTQYF. DNA for the CDR3: TGTGCCAGCAGCCAAACAGGGGGTCTAATCATCACAGATACGCAGTATTTT.

The chain uses TRBV5-1 and TRBJ2-7, with TRBD2 as a possible D gene (5 bases). Trimming left V 1 base short and J 1 base short, with 15 bases between. The CDR3 loop spans 16 amino acids. Germline V gene data show CDR1 as SGHRS and CDR2 as YFSETQ. CDR3 residues: CASSLSYSSGSYEQYF. CDR3 DNA: TGCGCCAGCAGCTTGAGTTACTCCTCGGGATCCTACGAGCAGTACTTC.